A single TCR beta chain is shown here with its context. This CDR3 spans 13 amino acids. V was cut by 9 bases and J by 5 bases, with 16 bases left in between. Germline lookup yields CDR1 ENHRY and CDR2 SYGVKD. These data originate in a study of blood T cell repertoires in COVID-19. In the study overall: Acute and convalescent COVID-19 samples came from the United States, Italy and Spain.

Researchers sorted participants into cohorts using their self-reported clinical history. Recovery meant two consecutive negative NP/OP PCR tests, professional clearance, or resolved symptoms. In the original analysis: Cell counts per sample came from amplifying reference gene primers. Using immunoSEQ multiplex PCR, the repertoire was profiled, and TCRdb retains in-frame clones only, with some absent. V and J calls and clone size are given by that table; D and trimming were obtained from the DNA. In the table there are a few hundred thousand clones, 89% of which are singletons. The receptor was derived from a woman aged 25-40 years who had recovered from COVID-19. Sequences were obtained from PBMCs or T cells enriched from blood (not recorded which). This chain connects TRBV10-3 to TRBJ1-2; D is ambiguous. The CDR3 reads CAIARSELYGYTF. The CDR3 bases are TGTGCCATAGCCCGGTCTGAACTATATGGCTACACCTTC.